This TCR beta chain was recorded in a study of blood T cells in healthy people across ages. Study details: Capture by template switching was about one barcoded beta molecule per two T cells. Overall study results and limits: In older individuals, TCR beta diversity per million T cells was lower, falling roughly linearly with age.

Donors were systemically healthy Caucasian individuals from Russia aged roughly 6 to 100 years. Researchers isolated at least 7 million PBMCs per sample. Together with a sample-barcoded 5' primer, a J-beta primer mix was included in a second PCR lasting about 6 to 11 cycles. MiXCR, run by TCRdb on the 5' RACE reads, gives a single entry per CDR3 protein. This sample carries about 1,600,000 distinct CDR3 sequences, around two fifths of them seen once, and the ten largest clones take 7.9%. The CDR3 totals 17 residues. Germline trimming cut 2 bases from V and 0 bases from J; bases unmatched to any gene: 4. Germline-derived CDR1 and CDR2 are SGHTA and FQGTGA. This clonotype showed up just a few times. Its antigen is undetermined.

The V gene is TRBV7-3, the J gene TRBJ2-6, with 7 positions matching TRBD2. This clonotype was obtained from a woman younger than 30 in good health. The specimen was blood. This chain's CDR3 is CASSLWGGNSGANVLTF. The CDR3 DNA sequence: TGTGCCAGCAGCTTATGGGGGGGTAACTCTGGGGCCAACGTCCTGACTTTC.